This T cell receptor delta chain came from a study of γδ T cells in repeated Plasmodium falciparum infection. Overall study: Age- and gender-matched Australian children served as comparison for malaria-exposed Malian children.

Flow sorting of PBMC yielded separate Vgamma9/Vdelta2+ and Vdelta2-negative gammadelta T cell populations for bulk repertoire analysis. TCRdb fed the multiplex PCR reads to CATT. The table lists around 86,000 delta-chain clones, 1.4% of them singletons. There are 17 residues in the CDR3. Germline CDR1 and CDR2: GEAIGNYY and EKD. A word on this clone: The antigen is undetermined. The translation of this DNA and the TCRdb protein of a much larger clone differ at residue 10, probably owing to a read error; the protein shown here is translated from the DNA.

General study findings and limits: The Malian cohort came from a small rural village of predominantly one ethnic group. Vdelta2-negative gammadelta repertoires, largely Vdelta1+, seemingly showed infection-driven waves of new clonal selection. Vgamma9/Vdelta2+ T cells showed a stable polyclonal repertoire with shared TCRgamma sequences.

The V call is TRDV2, the J call TRDJ3; D might be TRDD3 (6 bases). No J gene was available from TCRdb, and it was assigned here by a germline match of the DNA. What was sequenced was gamma-delta T cells from blood. The receptor comes from a pool of human donors (malaria-infected and uninfected, not separated). CDR3 coding DNA: TGTGCCTGTGAGGGGATGTCGAGCTCCCGGGACACCCGACAGATGTTTTTC. Protein sequence: CACEGMSSSRDTRQMFF.